This T cell receptor beta chain was recorded in a study of radiation and T cells in renal cell carcinoma. Time point denoted: blood 4 weeks post-SBRT, at nephrectomy. Treatment: 15 Gy SBRT to primary tumor, nephrectomy 4 weeks later. Data came from immunoSEQ multiplex PCR; TCRdb stores just in-frame clones and leaves some out. The table includes about 170,000 clones, 88% detected once. CDR3 length equals 18 residues. J gave up 9 bases and V 1 base, and 11 bases lay outside the gene matches. Germline V CDR1 and CDR2: SGHNT, YYREEE (reference sequence). This sequence was found in a woman between 45 and 65 years old with renal cell carcinoma. V gene TRBV5-4 combines with J gene TRBJ1-6, with 12 bases lining up with TRBD1. The specimen was blood, collected from a patient whose treatment included radiotherapy and nephrectomy. Here the CDR3 reads CASSLKVMGQGAFSPLHF. DNA of the CDR3: TGTGCCAGCAGCTTGAAAGTCATGGGACAGGGGGCTTTTTCACCCCTCCACTTT.